Described below is a single TCR beta chain sequence and its context. Its antigen is not known. The sample is drawn from a study of beta chain features in type 1 diabetes. From germline, CDR1 is SEHNR and CDR2 FQNEAQ (reference sequence). The CDR3 spans 15 residues. V was pared by 5 bases and J by 9 bases, with 9 bases of the junction left unmatched. The entirety of the isolated RNA underwent reverse transcription, so expressed TCRB transcripts were sequenced. Libraries were prepared by immunoSEQ multiplex PCR; TCRdb keeps only in-frame clonotypes and omits some of them. The sample includes 390,000 or so clones, 14% of them seen just once. Naive, central memory, regulatory and stem cell-like memory cells within the CD4+ compartment were sorted using CD45RO/CCR7/CD25/CD127/CD95/CD27. Sorted populations all had greater than 95% purity. General study findings and limits: Overrepresentation of cells with high TCR expression could result from cDNA sequencing.

The chain combines TRBV7-9 with TRBJ1-6; 8 bases are a match to TRBD1. This receptor was taken from a man aged 30 to 39 in good health. The specimen was naive CD4+ T cells from blood. CDR3 DNA: TGTGCCAGCAGCCCATCCGGGACAGGCCGTTCACCCCTCCACTTT. It yields the protein CASSPSGTGRSPLHF.